These T cell receptor beta chains were read from a single sample in a study of post-analysis software for immune sequencing data. TCRdb passed the PCR reads through MiXCR, listing each CDR3 protein once. The sample yields 650,000 to 850,000 distinct CDR3 sequences, around 46% seen once. The sequenced sample consisted of blood. These receptors came from a girl aged 5-17 years with multiple sclerosis. CDR3s include the opening cysteine and the closing phenylalanine or tryptophan. A D gene is named only where the DNA matches it firmly. Clone size is not always given. Where it is, it says once, few, many or a class for expanded clones.

>TRBJ1-2|few|-|13|TRBV12-3/TRBV12-4
CASSLINRYGYTF
TGTGCCAGCAGTTTGATCAACCGCTATGGCTACACCTTC
>TRBJ1-1|few|-|15|TRBV9
CASSVAWGRGTEAFF
TGTGCCAGCAGCGTAGCTTGGGGGCGAGGGACTGAAGCTTTCTTT
>TRBJ2-2|-|TRBD2|17|TRBV5-1
CASSHKTSRETTGELFF
TGCGCCAGCAGCCATAAGACTAGCCGAGAAACTACCGGGGAGCTGTTTTTT
>TRBJ2-1|-|-|13|TRBV28
CASSWSTYNEQFF
TGTGCCAGCAGTTGGTCCACCTACAATGAGCAGTTCTTC
>TRBJ2-1|-|TRBD1|14|TRBV7-2
CASSSGQGANEQFF
TGTGCCAGCAGCTCGGGACAGGGGGCAAATGAGCAGTTCTTC
>TRBJ2-5|-|TRBD1|12|TRBV29-1
CSAYQGAATQYF
TGCAGCGCGTACCAGGGGGCCGCGACCCAGTACTTC
>TRBJ2-6|-|-|17|TRBV5-1
CASSGTDGDSGANVLTF
TGCGCCAGCAGCGGGACCGACGGTGACTCTGGGGCCAACGTCCTGACTTTC
>TRBJ2-1|-|-|16|TRBV5-1
CASSLAVIAEYNEQFF
TGCGCCAGCAGCTTGGCCGTGATAGCGGAGTACAATGAGCAGTTCTTC
>TRBJ2-7|few|-|15|TRBV6-2/TRBV6-3
CASSYRPGGSYEQYF
TGTGCCAGCAGTTACCGGCCGGGTGGCTCCTACGAGCAGTACTTC
>TRBJ2-5|once|-|14|TRBV5-4
CASSPTTGKETQYF
TGTGCCAGCAGCCCGACGACTGGAAAAGAGACCCAGTACTTC
>TRBJ2-1|few|-|14|TRBV10-3
CAISEPTRGNEQFF
TGTGCCATCAGTGAGCCGACTAGAGGCAATGAGCAGTTCTTC
>TRBJ2-3|-|TRBD2|14|TRBV10-3
CAIRRGLARDTQYF
TGTGCCATCAGGAGGGGACTAGCTAGAGATACGCAGTATTTT
>TRBJ2-2|-|TRBD2|18|TRBV20-1
CSARDRTSGRRDTGELFF
TGCAGTGCTAGAGACAGGACTAGCGGGAGGCGGGACACCGGGGAGCTGTTTTTT
>TRBJ2-1|-|TRBD2|14|TRBV12-5
CASGWGGDYNEQFF
TGTGCTAGTGGATGGGGGGGGGACTACAATGAGCAGTTCTTC
>TRBJ2-7|-|-|13|TRBV7-2
CASSKSGSYEQYF
TGTGCCAGCAGTAAATCGGGATCCTACGAGCAGTACTTC
>TRBJ1-1|-|-|13|TRBV6-5
CASHDRLFTEAFF
TGTGCCAGCCATGACAGACTCTTCACTGAAGCTTTCTTT
>TRBJ2-7|few|TRBD2|15|TRBV5-1
CASSLITSGSYEQYF
TGCGCCAGCAGCTTGATTACTAGCGGGAGCTACGAGCAGTACTTC
>TRBJ2-3|-|TRBD2|16|TRBV3-1
CASSYLAGVGSDTQYF
TGTGCCAGCAGCTATCTAGCGGGAGTGGGGTCAGATACGCAGTATTTT
>TRBJ2-5|-|-|15|TRBV7-9
CASSNSRTDQETQYF
TGTGCCAGCAGTAATAGTCGAACAGATCAAGAGACCCAGTACTTC
>TRBJ2-4|few|-|16|TRBV11-3
CASTRGPGVAKNIQYF
TGTGCCAGCACCCGAGGTCCGGGGGTAGCCAAAAACATTCAGTACTTC
>TRBJ1-5|-|-|17|TRBV20-1
CSARDGWQGTGNQPQHF
TGCAGTGCTAGAGATGGATGGCAGGGAACGGGCAATCAGCCCCAGCATTTT
>TRBJ1-2|-|-|13|TRBV20-1
CSASRTARSGYTF
TGCAGTGCTAGTAGGACAGCCCGAAGTGGCTACACCTTC